Listed here are 14 T cell receptor beta chains from one sample, sequenced in a study of shared clonotypes between healthy human individuals. Some clones are missing from TCRdb's copy, which holds only in-frame ones; the method was immunoSEQ multiplex PCR. In the table there are 950,000 to 1,100,000 clones, around 76% of which are singletons. What was sequenced was memory CD4+ T cells sorted from blood. Subset reported: CD45RA-negative fraction. These receptors were taken from a man between 18 and 35 years old in good health.

This chain joins TRBV14 and TRBJ2-7; D not certain. Germline CDR1 and CDR2: SGHDN and FVKESK. V lost 0 bases, J lost 0 bases, and 6 bases lay in between. This CDR3 has 14 amino acids. The CDR3 nucleotides are TGTGCCAGCAGCCAAGACCCTAGCTCCTACGAGCAGTACTTC. This translates into CASSQDPSSYEQYF.

The chain uses TRBV12-5 and TRBJ2-7; 8 bases are a match to TRBD2. V lost 0 bases, J lost 2 bases, and 15 bases stayed unmatched. This CDR3 has 19 residues. CDR1 is LGHNT and CDR2 is FRNRAP in the germline V gene. CDR3 sequence (DNA): TGTGCTAGTGGTTTGGTAACGCTAGCGGGCTCACAAGTCCCCTACGAGCAGTACTTC. Translation: CASGLVTLAGSQVPYEQYF.

The CDR3 is CASSPQNEAFF. The CDR3, as DNA: TGTGCCAGCAGTCCCCAGAATGAAGCTTTCTTT. The chain carries TRBV2 and TRBJ1-1, with D hard to call. V shed 5 bases and J shed 7 bases, with 8 bases lying between them. Per the germline V gene, CDR1 is SNHLY and CDR2 is FYNNEI. This CDR3 is 11 amino acids long. The full variable domain, completed using reference TRBV2 and TRBJ1-1, is EPEVTQTPSHQVTQMGQEVILRCVPISNHLYFYWYRQILGQKVEFLVSFYNNEISEKSEIFDDQFSVERPDGSNFTLKIRSTKLEDSAMYFCASSPQNEAFFGQGTRLTVV.

This clone was recorded once. The V call is TRBV5-4, the J call TRBJ2-7, with 7 bases matching TRBD1. The CDR3 is 12 amino acids. Germline CDR1 and CDR2: SGHNT and YYREEE (reference sequence). Losses at the gene ends were 4 bases for V and 4 bases for J; bases not matched to a gene: 2. The CDR3 sequence: CASSRDSYEQYF. The DNA of the CDR3 is TGTGCCAGCAGCCGGGACAGTTACGAGCAGTACTTC.

V usage is TRBV20-1 and J usage is TRBJ1-2; D gene uncertain. The CDR3 extends over 10 amino acids. Germline V CDR1 and CDR2: DFQATT, SNEGSKA (reference sequence). The V end was cut by 4 bases, the J end by 4 bases, with 4 bases between. CDR3 DNA sequence: TGCAGTGCTATAACCTATGGCTACACCTTC. Protein product: CSAITYGYTF.

This clone was seen a handful of times. The chain employs TRBV29-1 and TRBJ1-2; D may be TRBD1 (6 bases). There are 12 residues in the CDR3. V shed 4 bases and J shed 8 bases, with 14 bases lying between them. Germline V gene lookup returns CDR1 SQVTM and CDR2 ANQGSEA. CDR3 in amino acids: CSVVDPGEGYTF. The CDR3 DNA is TGCAGCGTTGTGGACCCAGGGGAAGGCTACACCTTC.

As regards this clone: At one end the junction does not follow the germline gene, possibly because of a read error. The identical CDR3 is also encoded by other nucleotide sequences in the sample. The chain recombines TRBV15 with TRBJ2-2; no definite D call. The CDR3 runs 12 residues. Per the germline V gene, CDR1 is LNHNV and CDR2 is YYDKDF (reference sequence). The CDR3 is CATSRDTGELFF. In DNA form, the CDR3 reads TGTGCCACCAGTAGAGACACCGGGGAGCTGTTTTTT.

The chain combines TRBV6-5 with TRBJ2-3; 9 nucleotides line up with TRBD2. Trimming cost V 6 bases and J 3 bases; bases outside gene matches: 7. The CDR3 is made up of 15 amino acids. The V gene's germline CDR1 is MNHEY and CDR2 SVGAGI. The DNA for the CDR3 is TGTGCCAGCAGAACGACTAGCGGAGAAACAGATACGCAGTATTTT. Translated: CASRTTSGETDTQYF.

This clone was observed once. The chain joins TRBV4-1 to TRBJ2-5; a weak D match, TRBD1 (5 bases). CDR1 is MGHRA, CDR2 YSYEKL, per germline. CDR3 length equals 18 residues. V lost 1 base to trimming and J lost 1 base, with 19 bases between them. CDR3 coding DNA: TGCGCCAGCAGCCAAGCCCTTCAGGGATTTATGGCCCAAGAGACCCAGTACTTC. It codes for CASSQALQGFMAQETQYF.

CDR3 sequence (DNA): TGTGCCAGCAGCACTGGACAGTCTAATAATTCACCCCTCCACTTT. It is translated as CASSTGQSNNSPLHF. V gene TRBV5-6 combines with J gene TRBJ1-6; maybe TRBD1 (6 bases). Trimming removed 4 bases at V and 5 bases at J, with 13 bases between. Looked up from germline, CDR1 is SGHDT and CDR2 is YYEEEE. This CDR3 region has 15 residues.

V usage is TRBV7-6 and J usage is TRBJ1-2; D is ambiguous. Germline V CDR1 and CDR2: SGHVS, FNYEAQ. The V end was cut by 4 bases, the J end by 2 bases, with 14 bases between. There are 15 residues in the CDR3. For the CDR3, the DNA is TGTGCCAGCAGCTCAAAACCCCAAGCGAACTATGGCTACACCTTC. It translates to CASSSKPQANYGYTF.

In this sample, this clone turned up a few times. The chain joins TRBV30 to TRBJ1-5, with TRBD1 matching 9 bases. There are 14 residues in the CDR3. With V trimmed by 2 bases and J by 5 bases, 4 bases remained unmatched. Germline-derived CDR1 and CDR2 are GTSNPN and SVGIG (reference sequence). The CDR3 loop reads CAWSTGQGDQPQHF. In DNA, the CDR3 is TGTGCCTGGAGTACGGGACAGGGTGATCAGCCCCAGCATTTT.

The chain employs TRBV11-2 and TRBJ1-6; a weak D match, TRBD1 (5 bases). V was trimmed by 0 bases and J by 12 bases, leaving 12 bases between them. The CDR3 has 14 amino acids. CDR1 and CDR2 (germline): SGHAT, FQNNGV. The CDR3 reads CASSLEAGSGPLHF. In DNA form, the CDR3 reads TGTGCCAGCAGCTTAGAGGCAGGGTCGGGACCCCTCCACTTT.

This chain connects TRBV28 to TRBJ2-2; 8 positions agree with TRBD1. With V trimmed by 3 bases and J by 6 bases, 6 bases remained unmatched. CDR3 length: 15 residues. CDR1 is MDHEN, CDR2 SYDVKM, per germline. The CDR3 is CASSFSRGQAGELFF. The CDR3 region has the DNA TGTGCCAGCAGTTTTTCGAGGGGACAGGCCGGGGAGCTGTTTTTT. The entire variable domain, with the rest obtained from reference TRBV28 and TRBJ2-2, is as follows: DVKVTQSSRYLVKRTGEKVFLECVQDMDHENMFWYRQDPGLGLRLIYFSYDVKMKEKGDIPEGYSVSREKKERFSLILESASTNQTSMYLCASSFSRGQAGELFFGEGSRLTVL.